The sample holds many counts of the clone carrying this T cell receptor (beta chain). Stable Graves' hyperthyroidism denoted no ophthalmopathy progression over 18 months. Extraction of PBMCs used roughly 9.6 ml of fresh peripheral blood. TCR beta CDR3 regions were amplified from RNA transcripts. During a first-round RT-PCR of the TCR CDR3, the HTBI primer set was used. TCRdb redid the calling of the multiplex PCR reads with MiXCR, one entry per CDR3 protein. The profile shows hundreds of thousands of distinct CDR3 sequences, about 12% of them singletons. Germline loops: CDR1 SGDLS, CDR2 YYNGEE. V lost 0 bases and J 6 bases, leaving 12 bases between the germline ends. The CDR3 consists of 14 residues. This specimen comes from a study of T cells in Graves' hyperthyroidism and ophthalmopathy.

This receptor was obtained from a woman aged 18-29 years with Graves' hyperthyroidism. The chain joins TRBV9 to TRBJ1-1; D might be TRBD1 (6 bases). What was sequenced was blood. For the CDR3, the DNA is TGTGCCAGCAGCGTAGAGGGGGTGAGCGCTGAAGCTTTCTTT. Translated, it gives CASSVEGVSAEAFF.